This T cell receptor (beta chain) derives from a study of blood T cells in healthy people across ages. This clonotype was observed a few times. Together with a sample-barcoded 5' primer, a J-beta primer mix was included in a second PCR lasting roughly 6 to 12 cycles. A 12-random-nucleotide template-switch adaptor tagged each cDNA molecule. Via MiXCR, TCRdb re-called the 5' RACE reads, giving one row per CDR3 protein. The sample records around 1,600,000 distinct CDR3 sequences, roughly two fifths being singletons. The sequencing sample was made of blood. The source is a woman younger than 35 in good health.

This chain's CDR3 is CASRPPAAKSGVSNQPQHF. The DNA of the CDR3 is TGTGCCAGCAGACCTCCGGCCGCCAAAAGTGGGGTGAGCAATCAGCCCCAGCATTTT. This chain connects TRBV12-3 or TRBV12-4 to TRBJ1-5; D uncertain. V was cut by 6 bases and J by 1 base, with 25 bases left in between. The CDR3 is made up of 19 amino acids.